A single sample is the source of the 15 T cell receptor beta chains below, sequenced in a study of Graves' ophthalmopathy and Graves' hyperthyroidism (dated by TCRdb to the late 2010s). The instrument given in TCRdb is Illumina HiSeq 2000. For repertoire sequencing, TCR beta CDR3 regions were amplified from RNA transcripts. The first round of RT-PCR was done with HTBI primers and the Qiagen OneStep RT-PCR kit, and was followed by a second round of multiplex PCR, then size selection and purification. TCRdb's own reprocessing of the public reads used fastp at Q25 and MiXCR and kept productive beta chains. Every entry covers one CDR3 protein and lists the most common genes and DNA from its rows. Present in this sample are roughly 500,000 distinct CDR3 sequences, approximately 14% of which were seen just once. The ten largest make up 8% to 10% of the sample. The sequenced sample was blood. The receptors were gathered from a woman between 25 and 40 years old with Graves' ophthalmopathy. Donor details come from another sample of the same person, matched by shared clones.

This clonotype has a handful of counts. This chain connects TRBV11-1 to TRBJ2-3, with 12 bases matching TRBD2. J was trimmed by 3 bases and V by 6 bases; bases with no gene match: 7. The CDR3 loop spans 16 amino acids. CDR1 is SGHAT, CDR2 FQDESV, per germline (reference sequence). Written as DNA, the CDR3 is TGTGCCAGCAGTTCCGGACTAGCGGGACAAACAGATACGCAGTATTTT. This sequence encodes CASSSGLAGQTDTQYF.

This clonotype was detected many times. V is TRBV27 and J is TRBJ2-7, with D perhaps assigned TRBD1 or TRBD2 (5 bases each). Trimming cost V 2 bases and J 1 base, with 12 bases left between them. Germline V gene data show CDR1 as MNHEY and CDR2 as SMNVEV (reference sequence). CDR3 length: 15 amino acids. CDR3 protein: CASSLRSGASYEQYF. CDR3 DNA sequence: TGTGCCAGCAGTTTAAGGTCCGGGGCATCCTACGAGCAGTACTTC.

This clonotype was counted many times. The CDR3 bases are TGTGCCAGCAGTTACTTGAATCGCCAAGAGACCCAGTACTTC. It specifies CASSYLNRQETQYF. The rearrangement joins TRBV6-5 to TRBJ2-5; no clear D. Trimming removed 1 base at V and 1 base at J, with 7 bases between. Per germline, CDR1 MNHEY and CDR2 SVGAGI. This CDR3 region has 14 residues.

This clonotype showed up many times. The chain carries TRBV2 and TRBJ2-5; D might be TRBD2 (5 bases). Germline-derived CDR1 and CDR2 are SNHLY and FYNNEI. The ends were cut back, 4 bases at V and 8 bases at J, with 8 bases in the middle. The CDR3 extends over 11 amino acids. CDR3 DNA: TGTGCCAGCAGTGGCCGGGAAACCCAGTACTTC. This sequence encodes CASSGRETQYF.

This clonotype appeared many times. The chain couples TRBV12-3 or TRBV12-4 to TRBJ1-2; TRBD1 agrees at 7 bases. The V gene end was trimmed by 2 bases and the J gene end by 2 bases; junction bases not matched to a gene: 11. CDR3 length: 17 residues. The CDR3 nucleotides are TGTGCCAGCAGTTTACAGTATGGGACAGTATTAAACTATGGCTACACCTTC. Amino acid sequence: CASSLQYGTVLNYGYTF.

The V and J genes are TRBV7-2 and TRBJ1-1, with TRBD1 matching 10 bases. This CDR3 comprises 14 residues. Germline V gene sequence: CDR1 SGHTA, CDR2 FQGNSA. V lost 4 bases to trimming and J lost 7 bases; unmatched junction nucleotides: 6. In DNA, the CDR3 is TGTGCCAGCAGCTACGACAGGGGGCTTGGTGAAGCTTTCTTT. It encodes CASSYDRGLGEAFF.

Only one count was recorded for this clonotype. V and J are TRBV28 and TRBJ1-5; TRBD1 is a possible D gene (5 bases). The CDR3 consists of 15 residues. CDR1 and CDR2 from the germline V gene are MDHEN and SYDVKM. V lost 6 bases and J lost 5, with 17 bases in between. The CDR3: CASRTRSGVHQPQHF. Written as DNA, the CDR3 is TGTGCCAGCAGAACCAGGTCGGGGGTTCATCAGCCCCAGCATTTT.

Turning to this clonotype: A junction end diverges from the germline sequence, so it may reflect a read error. The chain links TRBV3-1 to TRBJ2-7, with D possibly being TRBD1 (5 bases). There are 15 residues in the CDR3. Germline V lookup: CDR1 LGHDT, CDR2 YNNKEL (reference sequence). CDR3 in amino acids: CASSQAGHLSCEQYF. CDR3 nucleotide sequence: TGTGCCAGCAGCCAAGCAGGACACCTCTCCTGCGAGCAGTACTTC.

This clonotype was detected a few times. The chain links TRBV28 to TRBJ1-3, with D tentatively TRBD1 (5 bases). V lost 5 bases, J lost 4 bases, and 12 bases lay in between. The length of the CDR3 is 14 residues. In germline, CDR1 is MDHEN, CDR2 SYDVKM. CDR3 bases: TGTGCCAGCAGTCTTCCAGGGTTGGGAAACACCATATATTTT. Residues: CASSLPGLGNTIYF.

This clonotype was observed at least ten times. The chain couples TRBV19 to TRBJ1-1; the D gene is possibly TRBD1 (6 bases). V was shortened by 6 bases and J by 7 bases, with 15 bases between the two germline ends. CDR1 is LNHDA, CDR2 SQIVND, per germline (reference sequence). The length of the CDR3 is 13 residues. The CDR3 sequence is CASSTTGFYEAFF. CDR3 in DNA: TGTGCCAGTAGCACCACAGGGTTCTATGAAGCTTTCTTT.

This clonotype came up many times. V and J are TRBV2 and TRBJ2-5, with 7 bases aligning to TRBD2. Germline V gene lookup returns CDR1 SNHLY and CDR2 FYNNEI. With V trimmed by 4 bases and J by 4 bases, 3 bases remained unmatched. The CDR3 has 13 residues. CDR3 in amino acids: CASSAREGETQYF. CDR3 in DNA: TGTGCCAGCAGTGCAAGGGAGGGAGAGACCCAGTACTTC.

This clonotype was counted ten times or more. The chain recombines TRBV13 with TRBJ2-7; perhaps TRBD2 as D (5 bases). Trimming cost V 3 bases and J 5 bases, with 11 bases left between them. The CDR3 sequence is 13 residues long. CDR1 PRHDT and CDR2 FYEKMQ come from the germline V gene (reference sequence). The CDR3 coding sequence is TGTGCCAGCAGCTTTTCCGAGGGCAACGAGCAGTACTTC. Its protein product is CASSFSEGNEQYF.

This clonotype was seen ten or more times. This chain links TRBV6-5 with TRBJ2-7, with 7 positions matching TRBD1. Per the germline V gene, CDR1 is MNHEY and CDR2 is SVGAGI. There are 14 residues in the CDR3. The ends lost 5 bases at V and 1 base at J; junction bases unmatched: 5. Here the CDR3 reads CASSLRDRSYEQYF. The CDR3 coding sequence is TGTGCCAGCAGTCTCCGGGACAGATCCTACGAGCAGTACTTC.

Ten or more counts support this clonotype. The CDR3 DNA reads TGCGCCAGCAGCTTCACACAGGGCTCCTATGGCTACACCTTC. As protein: CASSFTQGSYGYTF. This rearrangement joins TRBV5-1 to TRBJ1-2; D is perhaps TRBD1 (6 bases). The CDR3 is 14 amino acids. Germline assignment: CDR1 SGHRS and CDR2 YFSETQ. V lost 2 bases, J lost 4 bases, and 12 bases lay in between.

The rearrangement links TRBV6-1 to TRBJ1-2; 7 bases are a match to TRBD1. Germline lookup yields CDR1 MNHNS and CDR2 SASEGT. This CDR3 spans 17 amino acids. V was clipped by 5 bases and J by 2 bases; unmatched bases: 14. The CDR3 DNA reads as TGTGCCAGCAGTCCTTATACACCGGGACAGCAGAACTATGGCTACACCTTC. It codes for CASSPYTPGQQNYGYTF.